This T cell receptor (beta chain) is from a study of cytomegalovirus exposure and HLA in healthy donors. For the study at large: Unique TCR beta sequences numbering 117 million came from approximately 180 million T cells in an earlier analysis.

The PCR was carried out with 60 Vbeta primers and 13 Jbeta primers. TCRdb keeps only in-frame clones here, not all; method: immunoSEQ multiplex PCR. This sample carries about 100,000 clones, around 76% of them seen once, and the ten largest clones take about 7%. Germline assignment: CDR1 LGHNA and CDR2 YNFKEQ. Between the trimmed V and J ends, which lost 0 bases and 5 bases, there was a span of 17 bases. This CDR3 has 17 residues. This chain uses TRBV4-2 with TRBJ2-1; TRBD1 is a possible D gene (5 bases). The sequenced material came from PBMCs. The TCR originated in a man aged 40-55 years in good health and CMV-seropositive. CDR3 residues: CASSQESLRAGNNEQFF. The CDR3 DNA sequence: TGTGCCAGCAGCCAAGAGAGTTTACGGGCAGGGAACAATGAGCAGTTCTTC.